This TCR beta chain was identified in a study of blood T cell repertoires in COVID-19. Study summary: The United States, Italy and Spain supplied acute and convalescent COVID-19 samples.

J gave up 4 bases and V 3 bases, and 15 bases lay outside the gene matches. This CDR3 is built from 19 residues. Germline CDR1 reads DFQATT; CDR2 reads SNEGSKA (reference sequence). Assay used: immunoSEQ multiplex PCR; TCRdb lists only in-frame clones, some missing. The sample includes approximately 430,000 clones, around 86% seen only once; the top ten take 1.4%. The chain links TRBV20-1 to TRBJ2-2; 12 nucleotides agree with TRBD2. Specimen: peripheral blood. The source is a woman between 25 and 40 years old with active or convalescent COVID-19. CDR3 DNA sequence: TGCAGTGCTAGTGGCTACGGGCTAGCGGGGGGGCCGGGCACCGGGGAGCTGTTTTTT. It codes for CSASGYGLAGGPGTGELFF.